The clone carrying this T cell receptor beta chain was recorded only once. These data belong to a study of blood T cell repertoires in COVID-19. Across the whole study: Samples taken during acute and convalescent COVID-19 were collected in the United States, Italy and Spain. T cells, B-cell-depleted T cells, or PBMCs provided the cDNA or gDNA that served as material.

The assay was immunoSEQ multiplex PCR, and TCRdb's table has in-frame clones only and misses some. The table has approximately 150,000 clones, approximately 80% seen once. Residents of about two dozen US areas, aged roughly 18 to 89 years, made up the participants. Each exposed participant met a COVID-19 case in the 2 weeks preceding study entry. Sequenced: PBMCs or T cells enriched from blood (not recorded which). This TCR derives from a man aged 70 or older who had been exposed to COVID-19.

The CDR3 is CASSEEGGFGNEQYF. CDR3 sequence (DNA): TGTGCCAGCAGTGAAGAGGGGGGGTTCGGGAACGAGCAGTACTTC. V usage is TRBV2 and J usage is TRBJ2-7; maybe TRBD2 (7 bases). Trimming pared 1 base from V and 5 bases from J, leaving 15 bases between. The CDR3 has 15 residues. Germline CDR1 is SNHLY and CDR2 is FYNNEI. Together with reference TRBV2 and TRBJ2-7, the CDR3 gives the full variable domain: EPEVTQTPSHQVTQMGQEVILRCVPISNHLYFYWYRQILGQKVEFLVSFYNNEISEKSEIFDDQFSVERPDGSNFTLKIRSTKLEDSAMYFCASSEEGGFGNEQYFGPGTRLTVT.